This T cell receptor (beta chain) emerged from a study of cytomegalovirus exposure and HLA in healthy donors. Whole-study findings and limits: Sequence variants that were highly shared formed a cluster that was likely a sequencing artifact.

Worth noting for this clone: Its antigen remains unidentified.

PCR was performed using 60 Vbeta and 13 Jbeta primers. Assay: immunoSEQ multiplex PCR; the TCRdb copy retains only in-frame clones and omits some. The table lists some 120,000 clones, around a tenth of them singletons, with roughly 3% in the top ten. The source is a man aged 25-40 years in good health and CMV-seronegative. Sample: PBMCs.

The CDR3: CASSRGLLAGGRAETQYF. CDR3 bases: TGCGCCAGCAGCCGGGGCCTGCTAGCGGGGGGCCGGGCAGAGACCCAGTACTTC. V gene TRBV4-3 combines with J gene TRBJ2-5; TRBD2 matches at 11 bases. In germline, CDR1 is LGHNA, CDR2 YSLEER. J was trimmed by 4 bases and V by 4 bases; bases with no gene match: 14. The CDR3 runs to 18 residues.